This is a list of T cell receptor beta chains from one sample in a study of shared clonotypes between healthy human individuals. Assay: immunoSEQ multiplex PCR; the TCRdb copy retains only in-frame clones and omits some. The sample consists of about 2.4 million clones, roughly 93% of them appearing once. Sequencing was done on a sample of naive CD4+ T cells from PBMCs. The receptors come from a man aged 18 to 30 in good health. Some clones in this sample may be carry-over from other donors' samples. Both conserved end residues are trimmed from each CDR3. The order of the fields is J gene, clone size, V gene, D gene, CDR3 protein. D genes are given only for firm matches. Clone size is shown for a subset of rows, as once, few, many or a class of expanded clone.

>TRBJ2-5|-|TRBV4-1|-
ASSQPGVRETQY
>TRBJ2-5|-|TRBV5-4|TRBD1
ASSLGTGDQETQY
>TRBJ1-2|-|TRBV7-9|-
ASSLAGWDYGYT
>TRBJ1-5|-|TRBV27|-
ASSFQSNQPQH
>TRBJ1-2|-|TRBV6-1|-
ASSEGGRYYGYT
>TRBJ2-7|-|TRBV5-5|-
ASSLVGTGQLTSYEQY
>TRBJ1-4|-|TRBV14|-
ASSQGNWTNEKLF
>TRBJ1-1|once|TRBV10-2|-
ASSVWNSEAF
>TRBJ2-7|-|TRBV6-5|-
ASSYDRTYEQY
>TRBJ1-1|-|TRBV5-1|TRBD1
ASSLGQGRMNTEAF
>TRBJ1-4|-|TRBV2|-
ASIQPPGEKLF